This TCR beta chain stems from a study of shared clonotypes between healthy human individuals. Sequencing was at deep level. TCRdb keeps only in-frame clones here, not all; method: immunoSEQ multiplex PCR. Among some 2,000,000 clones listed, 95% were seen once. This CDR3 has 14 residues. CDR1 and CDR2 (germline): MDHEN, SYDVKM. The germline V and J ends were trimmed by 6 bases and 5 bases, with 14 bases remaining between them. The sample holds one count of this clone. The chain joins TRBV28 to TRBJ2-4; D not certain. The specimen sequenced was naive CD4+ T cells sorted from blood. Stated subset: CD45RA+ positively selected. The TCR comes from a man aged 18 to 35 in good health. This chain's CDR3 is CASSSAQAENIQYF. CDR3 sequence (DNA): TGTGCCAGCAGCTCGGCCCAGGCCGAAAACATTCAGTACTTC. Full variable domain (missing parts from reference TRBV28 and TRBJ2-4): DVKVTQSSRYLVKRTGEKVFLECVQDMDHENMFWYRQDPGLGLRLIYFSYDVKMKEKGDIPEGYSVSREKKERFSLILESASTNQTSMYLCASSSAQAENIQYFGAGTRLSVL.